The T cell receptor (beta chain) described here comes from a study of T cell repertoires in cytomegalovirus infection. The CDR3 runs to 12 residues. Looked up from germline, CDR1 is SEHNR and CDR2 is FQNEAQ (reference sequence). As for this clonotype: A much larger clonotype is one base distant, so this may be a read error.

Each CDR3 protein is one row after TCRdb ran MiXCR on the reads. Among about 440,000 distinct CDR3 sequences listed, roughly 31% were seen once. The material sequenced was PBMCs. The source of this sequence is a human donor in good health (CMV status not recorded). Some clones in this sample may be carry-over from other donors' samples. The chain employs TRBV7-9 and TRBJ2-3; D gene uncertain. The J call may not be correct, given that the DNA end is closer to TRBJ1-5. Here the CDR3 reads CASSFPPDTQHF. Written as DNA, the CDR3 is TGTGCCAGCAGCTTCCCCCCAGATACGCAGCATTTT.